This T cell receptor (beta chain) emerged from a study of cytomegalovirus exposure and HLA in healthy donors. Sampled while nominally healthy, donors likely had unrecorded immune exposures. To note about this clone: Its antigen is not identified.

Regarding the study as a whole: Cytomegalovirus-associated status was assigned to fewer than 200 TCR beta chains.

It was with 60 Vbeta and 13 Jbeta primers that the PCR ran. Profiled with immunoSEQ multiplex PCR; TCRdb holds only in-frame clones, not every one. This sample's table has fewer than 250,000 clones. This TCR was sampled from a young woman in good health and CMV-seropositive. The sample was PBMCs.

The CDR3 loop reads CASSLNSVNSGNTIYF. For the CDR3, the DNA is TGCGCCAGCAGCTTGAACAGTGTTAACTCTGGAAACACCATATATTTT. The rearrangement uses TRBV5-1 and TRBJ1-3; the D is unclear. Germline CDR1 is SGHRS and CDR2 is YFSETQ. The CDR3 length is 16 residues. V shed 1 base and J shed 0 bases, with 11 bases lying between them.